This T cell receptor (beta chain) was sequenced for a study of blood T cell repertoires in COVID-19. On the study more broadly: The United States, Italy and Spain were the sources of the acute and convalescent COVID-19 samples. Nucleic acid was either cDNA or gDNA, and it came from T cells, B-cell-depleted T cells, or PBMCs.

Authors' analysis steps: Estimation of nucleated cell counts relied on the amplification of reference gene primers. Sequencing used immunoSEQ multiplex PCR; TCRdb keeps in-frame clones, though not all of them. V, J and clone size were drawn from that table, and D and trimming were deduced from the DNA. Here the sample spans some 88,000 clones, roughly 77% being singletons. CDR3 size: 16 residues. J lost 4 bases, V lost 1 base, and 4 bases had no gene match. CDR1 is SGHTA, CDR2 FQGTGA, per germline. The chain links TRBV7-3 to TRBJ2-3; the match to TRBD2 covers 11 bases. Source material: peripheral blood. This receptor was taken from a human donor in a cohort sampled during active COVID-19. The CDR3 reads CASSLKLAGGADTQYF. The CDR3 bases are TGTGCCAGCAGCTTAAAGCTAGCGGGAGGTGCAGATACGCAGTATTTT.